These 20 T cell receptor beta chains were all obtained from the same sample, sequenced in a study of CD8 T cells in Susac syndrome. It was with random hexamers that roughly 0.5 to 1 ug RNA was reverse transcribed. One entry per CDR3 protein, called by TCRdb with MiXCR from the immunoSEQ multiplex PCR reads. The table lists approximately 200,000 distinct CDR3 sequences, around nine tenths of them singletons. Sequences were obtained from CD8+ T cells from PBMCs. The receptors originated from a human donor with multiple sclerosis.

The chain employs TRBV19 and TRBJ2-1, with 13 bases lining up with TRBD2. This CDR3 is built from 16 residues. V lost 5 bases, J lost 6 bases, and 7 bases stayed unmatched. Per the germline V gene, CDR1 is LNHDA and CDR2 is SQIVND (reference sequence). DNA for the CDR3: TGTGCCAGTAGTCAATCGCGGACTAGCGGGGGCAATGAGCAGTTCTTC. As protein: CASSQSRTSGGNEQFF. The full variable domain, completed using reference TRBV19 and TRBJ2-1, is DGGITQSPKYLFRKEGQNVTLSCEQNLNHDAMYWYRQDPGQGLRLIYYSQIVNDFQKGDIAEGYSVSREKKESFPLTVTSAQKNPTAFYLCASSQSRTSGGNEQFFGPGTRLTVL.

This chain uses TRBV7-9 with TRBJ2-3; 8 nucleotides match TRBD2. The CDR3 is 16 amino acids. The germline CDR1 and CDR2 sequences are SEHNR and FQNEAQ (reference sequence). Losses at the gene ends were 1 base for V and 4 bases for J; bases not matched to a gene: 7. CDR3 bases: TGTGCCAGCAGCTTAGTGAAAGCGGGAGTGGCAGATACGCAGTATTTT. Its protein product is CASSLVKAGVADTQYF. The whole variable domain, remainder taken from reference TRBV7-9 and TRBJ2-3, is DTGVSQNPRHKITKRGQNVTFRCDPISEHNRLYWYRQTLGQGPEFLTYFQNEAQLEKSRLLSDRFSAERPKGSFSTLEIQRTEQGDSAMYLCASSLVKAGVADTQYFGPGTRLTVL.

This clonotype was counted only a few times. The chain employs TRBV7-9 and TRBJ1-1; D is ambiguous. Deletions cut 0 bases from V and 7 bases from J, with 6 bases between. The CDR3 loop spans 12 amino acids. Germline V lookup: CDR1 SEHNR, CDR2 FQNEAQ (reference sequence). The CDR3 DNA reads TGTGCCAGCAGCTTAGCGATTGGTGAAGCTTTCTTT. Encoded protein: CASSLAIGEAFF.

The rearrangement uses TRBV15 and TRBJ2-2; D is unresolved. This CDR3 is 13 amino acids long. V lost 0 bases to trimming and J lost 6 bases, with 5 bases between them. Germline CDR1 is LNHNV and CDR2 is YYDKDF (reference sequence). CDR3 sequence: CATSRDQAGELFF. The DNA for the CDR3 is TGTGCCACCAGCAGAGACCAGGCCGGGGAGCTGTTTTTT.

V gene TRBV6-1 combines with J gene TRBJ2-4, with D unresolved. This CDR3 has 16 amino acids. V was clipped by 7 bases and J by 0 bases, with 16 bases between them. CDR1 and CDR2 from the germline V gene are MNHNS and SASEGT. The DNA of the CDR3 is TGTGCCAGCAATCTTCGACCACTCCTAGCCAAAAACATTCAGTACTTC. It is translated as CASNLRPLLAKNIQYF.

The rearrangement uses TRBV7-8 and TRBJ1-5; 10 nucleotides line up with TRBD1. Trimming cost V 5 bases and J 5 bases; bases outside gene matches: 6. Germline V lookup: CDR1 SGHVS, CDR2 FQNEAQ. CDR3 length equals 15 residues. The DNA for the CDR3 is TGTGCCAGCAGCACCGAGGGGACAGGGGATCAGCCCCAGCATTTT. Protein product: CASSTEGTGDQPQHF. Variable domain in full (rest from reference TRBV7-8 and TRBJ1-5): GAGVSQSPRYKVAKRGQDVALRCDPISGHVSLFWYQQALGQGPEFLTYFQNEAQLDKSGLPSDRFFAERPEGSVSTLKIQRTQQEDSAVYLCASSTEGTGDQPQHFGDGTRLSIL.

The chain couples TRBV19 to TRBJ2-7; 7 nucleotides align to TRBD1. The V segment lost 3 bases and the J segment 2 bases; nucleotides outside the gene matches: 4. Germline lookup yields CDR1 LNHDA and CDR2 SQIVND (reference sequence). The length of the CDR3 is 14 residues. CDR3 DNA: TGTGCCAGTAGTATCTGGACAGGACCCTACGAGCAGTACTTC. Protein: CASSIWTGPYEQYF.

This clonotype was seen only once. The chain uses TRBV7-9 and TRBJ2-7; unclear D gene. This CDR3 is built from 13 residues. Germline CDR1 is SEHNR and CDR2 is FQNEAQ (reference sequence). Trimming left V 1 base short and J 3 bases short, with 7 bases between. CDR3: CASSLGPHYEQYF. The CDR3 DNA reads TGTGCCAGCAGCTTAGGACCACACTACGAGCAGTACTTC.

The rearrangement joins TRBV6-5 to TRBJ1-1; the D is unclear. The ends were cut back, 0 bases at V and 0 bases at J, with 8 bases in the middle. Germline lookup yields CDR1 MNHEY and CDR2 SVGAGI. The CDR3 is made up of 15 amino acids. DNA of the CDR3: TGTGCCAGCAGTTACTCGGTGCGGGTGAACACTGAAGCTTTCTTT. Its protein is CASSYSVRVNTEAFF.

The genes are TRBV18 and TRBJ2-1; unclear D gene. V dropped 3 bases and J dropped 2 bases, with 11 bases sitting between them. This CDR3 is 15 amino acids long. Per the germline V gene, CDR1 is KGHSH and CDR2 is LQKENI. The DNA of the CDR3 is TGTGCCAGCTCACCGATGGGTCTGACCTACAATGAGCAGTTCTTC. Its protein is CASSPMGLTYNEQFF.

The V gene is TRBV4-1, the J gene TRBJ2-7; D remains unclear. Trimming took off 1 base at V and 3 bases at J, with 19 bases between the two ends. The germline CDR1 and CDR2 sequences are MGHRA and YSYEKL. CDR3 length: 17 residues. The CDR3 sequence is CASSQGISGPAGYEQYF. For the CDR3, the DNA is TGCGCCAGCAGCCAAGGAATCTCTGGGCCCGCCGGCTACGAGCAGTACTTC.

The rearrangement joins TRBV25-1 to TRBJ2-3, with D possibly matching TRBD2 (5 bases). The CDR3 is made up of 12 amino acids. In germline, CDR1 is MGHDK, CDR2 SYGVNS. V lost 1 base, J lost 6 bases, and 5 bases lay in between. The CDR3 DNA reads TGTGCCAGCAGTGAATCGGGGGATACGCAGTATTTT. It is translated as CASSESGDTQYF.

The rearrangement links TRBV7-2 to TRBJ2-7, with D perhaps assigned TRBD1 or TRBD2 (5 bases each). Germline V CDR1 and CDR2: SGHTA, FQGNSA. There are 14 residues in the CDR3. Trimming took 3 bases from V and 4 from J, leaving 13 bases between them. The CDR3 sequence: CASSLGVFGYEQYF. DNA of the CDR3: TGTGCCAGCAGCTTGGGGGTTTTCGGTTACGAGCAGTACTTC.

This chain connects TRBV7-8 to TRBJ2-6; 12 positions agree with TRBD2. Trimming cost V 4 bases and J 2 bases; bases outside gene matches: 9. The CDR3 loop spans 19 amino acids. The germline gives CDR1 SGHVS, CDR2 FQNEAQ. In DNA, the CDR3 is TGTGCCAGCAGCTCCAGTATAACTAGCGGGAGGCCTGGGGCCAACGTCCTGACTTTC. Amino acids: CASSSSITSGRPGANVLTF. The full variable domain, completed using reference TRBV7-8 and TRBJ2-6, is GAGVSQSPRYKVAKRGQDVALRCDPISGHVSLFWYQQALGQGPEFLTYFQNEAQLDKSGLPSDRFFAERPEGSVSTLKIQRTQQEDSAVYLCASSSSITSGRPGANVLTFGAGSRLTVL.

The DNA of the CDR3 is TGTGCCAGCAGTGGGGACAGGGCATCCGAGCAGTACTTC. This encodes CASSGDRASEQYF. The V gene is TRBV2, the J gene TRBJ2-7, with 9 positions matching TRBD1. Germline CDR1 SNHLY, CDR2 FYNNEI. The CDR3 length is 13 residues. Unmatched junction bases numbered 4, after V lost 4 bases and J lost 6 bases.

This chain uses TRBV12-3 or TRBV12-4 with TRBJ2-6, with no clear D. Deletions cut 5 bases from V and 2 bases from J, with 4 bases between. The CDR3 loop spans 13 amino acids. CDR3 loop: CASSDPGANVLTF. CDR3 bases: TGTGCCAGCAGTGATCCTGGGGCCAACGTCCTGACTTTC.

The gene calls are TRBV6-2 or TRBV6-3 and TRBJ2-5, with 9 bases matching TRBD1. This CDR3 region has 14 residues. Germline V lookup: CDR1 MNHEY, CDR2 SVGEGT. The ends lost 5 bases at V and 5 bases at J; junction bases unmatched: 6. DNA for the CDR3: TGTGCCAGCAGTACACAGGGGACAGGGGAGACCCAGTACTTC. This translates into CASSTQGTGETQYF.

Here the CDR3 reads CASSAQGLSGYTF. CDR3 in DNA: TGTGCCAGCAGCGCACAGGGGCTATCTGGCTACACCTTC. The chain has TRBV9 and TRBJ1-2, with 7 bases lining up with TRBD1. In germline, CDR1 is SGDLS, CDR2 YYNGEE. The CDR3 length is 13 residues. The V segment lost 3 bases and the J segment 7 bases; nucleotides outside the gene matches: 6.

The V gene is TRBV19, the J gene TRBJ2-7, with TRBD2 matching over 8 bases. J lost 5 bases, V lost 3 bases, and 6 bases had no gene match. CDR1 LNHDA and CDR2 SQIVND come from the germline V gene (reference sequence). The CDR3 spans 14 residues. For the CDR3, the DNA is TGTGCCAGTAGTATTTTCCCGGGAGGGAACGAGCAGTACTTC. This sequence encodes CASSIFPGGNEQYF.

V gene TRBV6-5 combines with J gene TRBJ2-1, with D perhaps matching TRBD1 (7 bases). CDR3 length: 19 residues. Germline V gene sequence: CDR1 MNHEY, CDR2 SVGAGI. Trimming cost V 3 bases and J 4 bases, with 25 bases left between them. In DNA form, the CDR3 reads TGTGCCAGCAGTTATTTAGCGGCTCCAGCGCGGGACAGATACAATGAGCAGTTCTTC. This gives the protein CASSYLAAPARDRYNEQFF.